The next 16 T cell receptor beta chains were all read from a single sample in a study of cytomegalovirus exposure and HLA in healthy donors. Researchers ran the PCR with 60 Vbeta and 13 Jbeta primers. Using immunoSEQ multiplex PCR, the repertoire was profiled, and TCRdb retains in-frame clones only, with some absent. Of 55,000 or so clones in the sample, around 72% are singletons; the top ten hold under 3%. Sequenced sample: PBMCs. Receptor source: a man between 18 and 35 years old in good health and CMV-seronegative.

The chain links TRBV9 to TRBJ2-5; the match to TRBD1 covers 7 bases. The trim removed 3 bases at V and 5 bases at J, leaving 13 bases unmatched. The CDR3 extends over 16 amino acids. CDR1 and CDR2 from the germline V gene are SGDLS and YYNGEE. CDR3 bases: TGTGCCAGCAGCGCGCACAGGGGCGAAATCGGGGAGACCCAGTACTTC. Translated, it gives CASSAHRGEIGETQYF.

The gene calls are TRBV29-1 and TRBJ1-2, with 12 nucleotides matching TRBD1. Germline-derived CDR1 and CDR2 are SQVTM and ANQGSEA. The CDR3 totals 16 residues. Germline trimming cut 5 bases from V and 0 bases from J; bases unmatched to any gene: 7. CDR3 coding DNA: TGCAGCGTTTTCCCGGGACAGGGGGCGGCTAACTATGGCTACACCTTC. Translation gives CSVFPGQGAANYGYTF.

This clone was seen a few times. The genes are TRBV10-2 and TRBJ2-7, with a tentative D call TRBD2 (5 bases). The CDR3 length is 11 residues. Germline-derived CDR1 and CDR2 are WSHSY and SAAADI. Trimming stripped 10 bases from V and 1 base from J, with 8 bases between. The CDR3 loop is CATTSSYEQYF. The CDR3 coding sequence is TGCGCCACCACTAGTTCCTACGAGCAGTACTTC.

Only a few counts were recorded for this clone. The chain has TRBV13 and TRBJ2-3; perhaps TRBD1 as D (5 bases). This CDR3 spans 15 amino acids. The germline gives CDR1 PRHDT, CDR2 FYEKMQ (reference sequence). V was clipped by 5 bases and J by 1 base, with 13 bases between them. The CDR3 region is CASSTRVEGTDTQYF. CDR3 nucleotide sequence: TGTGCCAGCAGCACCAGGGTAGAGGGCACAGATACGCAGTATTTT.

The V gene is TRBV6-5, the J gene TRBJ1-2, with D possibly being TRBD1 (5 bases). Germline CDR1 reads MNHEY; CDR2 reads SVGAGI. This CDR3 is 15 amino acids long. Between the trimmed V and J ends, which lost 4 bases and 2 bases, there was a span of 14 bases. CDR3 DNA: TGTGCCAGCAGTTTTCACAGGAGATCAAACTATGGCTACACCTTC. Its translation: CASSFHRRSNYGYTF.

This chain connects TRBV4-3 to TRBJ1-1; D unresolved. The germline V gene encodes CDR1 LGHNA and CDR2 YSLEER. The CDR3 is made up of 13 amino acids. The V end was cut by 0 bases, the J end by 11 bases, with 13 bases between. CDR3 sequence (DNA): TGCGCCAGCAGCCAAGATCGGGAGGGATCGGCTTTCTTT. Its protein product is CASSQDREGSAFF.

This clone was counted a few times. This sequence joins TRBV10-3 and TRBJ2-2; weak D call: TRBD1 (7 bases). Trimming cost V 8 bases and J 5 bases, with 12 bases left between them. The CDR3 contains 13 residues. CDR1 and CDR2 (germline): ENHRY, SYGVKD. The CDR3 coding sequence is TGTGCCATCGGAGGGGGACAGACCGGGGAGCTGTTTTTT. Translation gives CAIGGGQTGELFF.

The chain couples TRBV6-5 to TRBJ2-7; TRBD2 might be the D (6 bases). V was cut by 0 bases and J by 0 bases, with 12 bases left in between. The CDR3 covers 16 residues. Germline-derived CDR1 and CDR2 are MNHEY and SVGAGI. For the CDR3, the DNA is TGTGCCAGCAGTTACTCGGGGCGGGGAAGCTCCTACGAGCAGTACTTC. It yields the protein CASSYSGRGSSYEQYF.

Of note for this clone: Relative to the germline gene, one junction end is altered; a read error may explain this. This CDR3 is CAGSFTAVTDTQYF. DNA for the CDR3: TGTGCCGGCAGCTTCACAGCGGTAACAGATACGCAGTATTTT. The chain couples TRBV5-6 to TRBJ2-3, with D perhaps matching TRBD2 (5 bases). Germline V gene data show CDR1 as SGHDT and CDR2 as YYEEEE. The CDR3 covers 14 residues.

This rearrangement joins TRBV4-1 to TRBJ2-7; 7 bases line up with TRBD1. The CDR3 is 16 residues long. Trimming at V came to 1 base and at J to 4 bases, leaving 10 bases not matched to a gene. Germline V lookup: CDR1 MGHRA, CDR2 YSYEKL. The CDR3 loop reads CASSQGFGTEVYEQYF. DNA of the CDR3: TGCGCCAGCAGCCAAGGATTCGGGACAGAGGTTTACGAGCAGTACTTC.

For this clone: At one boundary the junction diverges from the germline segment, which might be a read error. The V gene is TRBV7-9, the J gene TRBJ1-2; 7 bases fit TRBD1. The CDR3 extends over 16 amino acids. The V gene's germline CDR1 is SEHNR and CDR2 FQNEAQ (reference sequence). CDR3 nucleotides: TGTGCCAGCAGCCTCGTCCCGGGACAGATAAGCTATGGCTACGCCTTC. Translating gives CASSLVPGQISYGYAF.

CDR3 loop: CASSLGPSGETQYF. Written as DNA, the CDR3 is TGCGCCAGCAGCTTGGGTCCTAGCGGGGAGACCCAGTACTTC. The chain couples TRBV5-1 to TRBJ2-5; 8 bases line up with TRBD2. Germline V gene data show CDR1 as SGHRS and CDR2 as YFSETQ. The junction had 3 bases not matched to a gene; V was cut back by 0 bases and J by 5 bases. The length of the CDR3 is 14 residues.

The chain combines TRBV10-1 with TRBJ2-2; D perhaps matches TRBD2 (6 bases). The CDR3 covers 14 residues. Trimming cost V 4 bases and J 4 bases, with 10 bases left between them. CDR1 and CDR2 from the germline V gene are WNHNN and SYGVQD (reference sequence). DNA for the CDR3: TGCGCCAGCAGTGCCCTGGGGGGCACCGGGGAGCTGTTTTTT. Its translation is CASSALGGTGELFF.

This clone was counted between two and nine times. The rearrangement uses TRBV6-4 and TRBJ1-2, with D perhaps matching TRBD1 (6 bases). Trimming pared 3 bases from V and 10 bases from J, leaving 18 bases between. Germline V gives CDR1 MRHNA, CDR2 SNTAGT. The CDR3 contains 14 residues. The CDR3, as DNA: TGTGCCAGCAGTGATAAGGGGGGGCAGGAACCCTACACCTTC. Encoded protein: CASSDKGGQEPYTF.

The rearrangement uses TRBV6-5 and TRBJ2-1; 9 bases are shared with TRBD1. Germline-derived CDR1 and CDR2 are MNHEY and SVGAGI. The CDR3 is 14 residues long. V lost 8 bases and J lost 6; bases outside the gene matches: 8. The CDR3 DNA sequence: TGTGCCAGCGCGCGGGACAGGGTTCTCAATGAGCAGTTCTTC. Amino acids: CASARDRVLNEQFF.

Here the CDR3 DNA reads TGTGCCAGCAGCGACGTCGAACAGGGGACTAATGAAAAACTGTTTTTT. Translating it yields CASSDVEQGTNEKLFF. The chain joins TRBV4-2 to TRBJ1-4, with 7 bases fitting TRBD1. The germline gives CDR1 LGHNA, CDR2 YNFKEQ. The CDR3 runs to 16 residues. Trimming at V came to 5 bases and at J to 2 bases, leaving 8 bases not matched to a gene.